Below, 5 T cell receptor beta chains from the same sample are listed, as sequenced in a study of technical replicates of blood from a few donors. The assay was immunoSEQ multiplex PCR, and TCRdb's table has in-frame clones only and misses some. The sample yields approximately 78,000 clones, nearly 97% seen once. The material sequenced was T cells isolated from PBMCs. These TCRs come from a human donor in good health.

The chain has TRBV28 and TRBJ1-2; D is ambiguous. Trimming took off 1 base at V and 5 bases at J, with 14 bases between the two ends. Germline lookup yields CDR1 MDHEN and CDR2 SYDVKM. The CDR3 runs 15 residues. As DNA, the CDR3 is TGTGCCAGCAGTTTATCCCCAAGAACAGTGTATGGCTACACCTTC. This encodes CASSLSPRTVYGYTF.

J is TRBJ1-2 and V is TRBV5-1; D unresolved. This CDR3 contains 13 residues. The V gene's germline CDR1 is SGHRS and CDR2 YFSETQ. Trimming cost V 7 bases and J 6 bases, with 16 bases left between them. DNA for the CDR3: TGCGCCAGCCGCCCGCCGGGGTCGGATGGCTACACCTTC. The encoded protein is CASRPPGSDGYTF.

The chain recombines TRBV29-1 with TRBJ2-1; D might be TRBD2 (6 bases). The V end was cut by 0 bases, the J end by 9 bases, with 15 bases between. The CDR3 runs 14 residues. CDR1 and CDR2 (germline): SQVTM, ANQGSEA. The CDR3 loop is CSVEDLPWGGEQFF. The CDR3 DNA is TGCAGCGTTGAAGATCTGCCGTGGGGAGGTGAGCAGTTCTTC.

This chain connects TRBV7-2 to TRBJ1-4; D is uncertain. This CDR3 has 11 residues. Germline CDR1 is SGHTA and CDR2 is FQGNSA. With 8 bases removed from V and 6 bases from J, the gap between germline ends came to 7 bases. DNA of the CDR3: TGTGCCAGCGGAGCATATGAAAAACTGTTTTTT. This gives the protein CASGAYEKLFF.

The CDR3 bases are TGTGCCTGGCTGGCGCGACTAGCGGGGACCAGGGAGACCCAGTACTTC. Amino acids: CAWLARLAGTRETQYF. V and J are TRBV30 and TRBJ2-5, with 11 bases aligning to TRBD2. Germline loops: CDR1 GTSNPN, CDR2 SVGIG (reference sequence). The CDR3 consists of 16 residues. The junction had 13 bases not matched to a gene; V was cut back by 5 bases and J by 5 bases.